This T cell receptor (beta chain) was identified in a study of T cells in Graves' hyperthyroidism and ophthalmopathy. This clonotype occurred a few times. Germline CDR1 LGHNA, CDR2 YSLEER. The germline V and J ends were trimmed by 4 bases and 9 bases, with 15 bases remaining between them. The CDR3 is 13 residues long. The investigators amplified TCR beta CDR3 regions from RNA transcripts. HTBI primers drove first-round RT-PCR of the TCR CDR3. Using its own MiXCR run on the multiplex PCR reads, TCRdb lists one record per CDR3 protein. The sample includes roughly 550,000 distinct CDR3 sequences, 16% seen only once; the top ten take around 32%.

The clonotype originates from a woman between 25 and 40 years old with Graves' ophthalmopathy. The chain couples TRBV4-3 to TRBJ2-5; D remains unclear. Material: blood. CDR3 DNA: TGCGCCAGCAGCCGTAGACACGCCGGGCCCCAGTACTTC. This codes for CASSRRHAGPQYF.